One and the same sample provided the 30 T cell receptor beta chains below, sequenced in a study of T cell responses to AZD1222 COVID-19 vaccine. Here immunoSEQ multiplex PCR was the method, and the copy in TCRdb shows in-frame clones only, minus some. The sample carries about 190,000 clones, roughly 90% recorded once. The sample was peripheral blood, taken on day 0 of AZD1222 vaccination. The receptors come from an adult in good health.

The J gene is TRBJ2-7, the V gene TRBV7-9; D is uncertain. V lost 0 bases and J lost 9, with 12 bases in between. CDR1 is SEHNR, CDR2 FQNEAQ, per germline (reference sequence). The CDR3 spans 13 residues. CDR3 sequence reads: CASSLAGFPGQYF. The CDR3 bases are TGTGCCAGCAGCTTAGCTGGGTTTCCCGGGCAGTACTTC. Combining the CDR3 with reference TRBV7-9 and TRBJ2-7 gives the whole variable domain DTGVSQNPRHKITKRGQNVTFRCDPISEHNRLYWYRQTLGQGPEFLTYFQNEAQLEKSRLLSDRFSAERPKGSFSTLEIQRTEQGDSAMYLCASSLAGFPGQYFGPGTRLTVT.

CDR3 nucleotide sequence: TGTGCCAGCAGTCCCGCCGGGGGGGAGCTTGGCAATGAGCAGTTCTTC. The encoded protein is CASSPAGGELGNEQFF. The V gene is TRBV27, the J gene TRBJ2-1, with 8 bases that match TRBD2. Looked up from germline, CDR1 is MNHEY and CDR2 is SMNVEV (reference sequence). The CDR3 consists of 16 residues. J was trimmed by 6 bases and V by 5 bases; bases with no gene match: 12.

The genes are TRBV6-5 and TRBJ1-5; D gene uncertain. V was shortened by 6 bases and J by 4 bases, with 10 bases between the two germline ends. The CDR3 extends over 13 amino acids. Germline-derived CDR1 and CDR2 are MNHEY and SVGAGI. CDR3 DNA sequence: TGTGCCAGCAGGTCCAGCAGTAATCAGCCCCAGCATTTT. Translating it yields CASRSSSNQPQHF.

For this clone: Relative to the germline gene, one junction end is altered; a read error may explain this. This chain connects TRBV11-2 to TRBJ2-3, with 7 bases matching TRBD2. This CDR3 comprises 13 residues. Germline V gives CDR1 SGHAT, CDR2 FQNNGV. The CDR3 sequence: CASSHRLADLLGF. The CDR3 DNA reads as TGTGCCAGCAGCCACCGCCTAGCGGACCTTTTGGGTTTT.

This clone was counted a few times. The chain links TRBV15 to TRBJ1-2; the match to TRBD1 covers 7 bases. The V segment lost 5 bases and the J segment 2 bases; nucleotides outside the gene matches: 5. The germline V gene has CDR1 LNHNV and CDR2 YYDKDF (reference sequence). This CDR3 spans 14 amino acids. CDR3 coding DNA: TGTGCCACCAGCCCAGGGGGAGGGAACTATGGCTACACCTTC. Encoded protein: CATSPGGGNYGYTF.

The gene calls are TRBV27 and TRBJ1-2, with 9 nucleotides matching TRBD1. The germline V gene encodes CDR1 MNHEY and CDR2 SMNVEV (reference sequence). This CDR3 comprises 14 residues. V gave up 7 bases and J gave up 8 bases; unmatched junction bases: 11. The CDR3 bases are TGTGCCAGCACACGCCGGGACAGGGTTGAAGGCTACACCTTC. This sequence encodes CASTRRDRVEGYTF.

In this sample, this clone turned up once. CDR3 coding DNA: TGTGCCAGCAGTTTATCGAATCGGGGAAACTATGGCTACACCTTC. As protein: CASSLSNRGNYGYTF. The chain recombines TRBV27 with TRBJ1-2; D call uncertain. CDR1 and CDR2 from the germline V gene are MNHEY and SMNVEV (reference sequence). The CDR3 consists of 15 residues. V shed 0 bases and J shed 2 bases, with 10 bases lying between them.

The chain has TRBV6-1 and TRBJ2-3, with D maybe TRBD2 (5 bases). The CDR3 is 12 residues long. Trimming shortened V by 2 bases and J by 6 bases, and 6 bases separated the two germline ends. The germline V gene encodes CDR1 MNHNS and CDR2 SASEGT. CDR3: CASSETGDTQYF. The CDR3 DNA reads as TGTGCCAGCAGTGAAACGGGGGATACGCAGTATTTT.

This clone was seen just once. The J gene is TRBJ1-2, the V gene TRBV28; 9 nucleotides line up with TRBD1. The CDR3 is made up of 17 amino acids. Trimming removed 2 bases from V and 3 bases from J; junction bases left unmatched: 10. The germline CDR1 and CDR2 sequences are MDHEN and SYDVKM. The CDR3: CASSLRDRGDFHYGYTF. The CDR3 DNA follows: TGTGCCAGCAGTTTACGAGACAGGGGGGACTTCCACTATGGCTACACCTTC.

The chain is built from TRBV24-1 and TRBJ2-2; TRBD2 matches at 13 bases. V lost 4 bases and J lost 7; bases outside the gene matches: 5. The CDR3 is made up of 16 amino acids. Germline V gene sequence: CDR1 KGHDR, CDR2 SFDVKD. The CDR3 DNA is TGTGCCACCAGTGACCGGACTAGCGGGGGACACGGGGAGCTGTTTTTT. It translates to CATSDRTSGGHGELFF.

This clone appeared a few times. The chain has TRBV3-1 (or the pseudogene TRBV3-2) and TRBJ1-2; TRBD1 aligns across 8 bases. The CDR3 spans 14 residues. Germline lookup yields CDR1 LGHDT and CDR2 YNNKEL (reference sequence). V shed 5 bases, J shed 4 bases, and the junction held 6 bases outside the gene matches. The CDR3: CASSYRQGTYGYTF. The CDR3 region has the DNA TGTGCCAGCAGCTATAGACAGGGGACCTATGGCTACACCTTC.

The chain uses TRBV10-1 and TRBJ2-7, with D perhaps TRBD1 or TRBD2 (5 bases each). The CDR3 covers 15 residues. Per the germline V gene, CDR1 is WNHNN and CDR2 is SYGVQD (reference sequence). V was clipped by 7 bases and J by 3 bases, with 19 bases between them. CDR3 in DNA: TGCGCCAGCATTAATGGGGACCTTTCCGGCTACGAGCAGTACTTC. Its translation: CASINGDLSGYEQYF.

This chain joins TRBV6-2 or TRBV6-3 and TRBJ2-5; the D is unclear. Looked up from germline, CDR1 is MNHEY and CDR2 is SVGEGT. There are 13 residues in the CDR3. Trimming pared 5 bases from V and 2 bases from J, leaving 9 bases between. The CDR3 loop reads CASSPRNQETQYF. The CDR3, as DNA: TGTGCCAGCAGTCCGAGAAATCAAGAGACCCAGTACTTC.

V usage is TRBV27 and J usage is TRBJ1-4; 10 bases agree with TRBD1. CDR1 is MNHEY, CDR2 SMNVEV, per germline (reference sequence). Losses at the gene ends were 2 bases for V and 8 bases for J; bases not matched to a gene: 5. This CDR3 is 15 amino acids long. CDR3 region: CASSLVGTGDEKLFF. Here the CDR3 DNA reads TGTGCCAGCAGTTTAGTCGGGACAGGGGACGAAAAACTGTTTTTT.

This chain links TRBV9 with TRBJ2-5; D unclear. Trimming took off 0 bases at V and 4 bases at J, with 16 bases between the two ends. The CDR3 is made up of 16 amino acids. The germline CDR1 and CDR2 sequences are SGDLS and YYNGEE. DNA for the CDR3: TGTGCCAGCAGCGTAGTTGGCATTGGGGTTGGAGAGACCCAGTACTTC. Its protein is CASSVVGIGVGETQYF. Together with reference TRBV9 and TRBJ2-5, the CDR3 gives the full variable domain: DSGVTQTPKHLITATGQRVTLRCSPRSGDLSVYWYQQSLDQGLQFLIQYYNGEERAKGNILERFSAQQFPDLHSELNLSSLELGDSALYFCASSVVGIGVGETQYFGPGTRLLVL.

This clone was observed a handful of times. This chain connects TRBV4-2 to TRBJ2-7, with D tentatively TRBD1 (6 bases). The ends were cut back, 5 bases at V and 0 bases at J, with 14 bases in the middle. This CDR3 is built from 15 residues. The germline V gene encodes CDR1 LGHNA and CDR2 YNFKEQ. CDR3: CASSLRQESSYEQYF. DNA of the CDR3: TGTGCCAGCAGCTTACGACAGGAGAGCTCCTACGAGCAGTACTTC.

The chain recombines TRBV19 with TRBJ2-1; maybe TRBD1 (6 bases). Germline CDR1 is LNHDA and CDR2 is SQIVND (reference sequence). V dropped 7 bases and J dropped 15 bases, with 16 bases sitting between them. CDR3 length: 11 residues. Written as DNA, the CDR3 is TGTGCCAGTATGGGGGCAGGAATTTGGTTCTTC. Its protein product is CASMGAGIWFF.

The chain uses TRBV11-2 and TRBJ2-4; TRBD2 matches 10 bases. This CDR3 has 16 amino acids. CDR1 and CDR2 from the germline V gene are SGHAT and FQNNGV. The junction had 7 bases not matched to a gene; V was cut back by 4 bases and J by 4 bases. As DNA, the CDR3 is TGTGCCAGCAGCTCGATAGCGGGAGGCGGTAAAAACATTCAGTACTTC. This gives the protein CASSSIAGGGKNIQYF.

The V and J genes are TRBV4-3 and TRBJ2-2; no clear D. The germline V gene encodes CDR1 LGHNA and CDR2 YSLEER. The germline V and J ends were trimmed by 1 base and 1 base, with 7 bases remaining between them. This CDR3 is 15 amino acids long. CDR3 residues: CASSQVRKNTGELFF. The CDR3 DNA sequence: TGCGCCAGCAGCCAAGTCAGGAAGAACACCGGGGAGCTGTTTTTT.

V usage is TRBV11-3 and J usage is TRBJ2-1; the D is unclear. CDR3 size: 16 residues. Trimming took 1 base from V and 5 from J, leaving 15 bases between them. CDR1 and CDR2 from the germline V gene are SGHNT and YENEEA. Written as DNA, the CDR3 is TGTGCCAGCAGCTTAGCGAATTCGGGTTGGGACAATGAGCAGTTCTTC. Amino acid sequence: CASSLANSGWDNEQFF.

CDR3 in DNA: TGCGCCAGCAGCCAAAGGCCTCTACCGGCGAGTGGCTACACCTTC. Translation gives CASSQRPLPASGYTF. This sequence joins TRBV4-3 and TRBJ1-2; unclear D gene. V shed 2 bases and J shed 7 bases, with 17 bases lying between them. This CDR3 contains 15 residues. Germline values: CDR1 LGHNA, CDR2 YSLEER.

This chain's CDR3 is CASSSTGTQYF. CDR3 sequence (DNA): TGTGCCAGCAGTTCAACAGGGACCCAGTACTTC. The chain carries TRBV27 and TRBJ2-5, with D possibly TRBD1 on 5 matching bases. Germline CDR1 and CDR2: MNHEY and SMNVEV (reference sequence). This CDR3 has 11 residues. Trimming took off 4 bases at V and 7 bases at J, with 7 bases between the two ends.

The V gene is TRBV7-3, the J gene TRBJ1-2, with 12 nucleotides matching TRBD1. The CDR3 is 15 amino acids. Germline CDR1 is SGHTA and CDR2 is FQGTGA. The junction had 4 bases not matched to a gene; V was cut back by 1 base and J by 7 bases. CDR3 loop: CASSLMGQGAGGYTF. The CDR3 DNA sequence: TGTGCCAGCAGCTTAATGGGACAGGGGGCGGGTGGCTACACCTTC.

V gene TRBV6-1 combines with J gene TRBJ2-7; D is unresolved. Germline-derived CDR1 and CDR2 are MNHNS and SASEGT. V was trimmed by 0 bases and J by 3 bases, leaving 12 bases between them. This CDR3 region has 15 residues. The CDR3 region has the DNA TGTGCCAGCAGTGAAGCCCAACAGCTAATCTACGAGCAGTACTTC. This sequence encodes CASSEAQQLIYEQYF.

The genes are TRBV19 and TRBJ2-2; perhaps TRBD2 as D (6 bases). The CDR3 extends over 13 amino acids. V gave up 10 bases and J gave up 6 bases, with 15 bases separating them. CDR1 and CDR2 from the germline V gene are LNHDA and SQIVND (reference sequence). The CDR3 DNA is TGTGCCACCTCGCAGCCGGGGGCCGGGGAGCTGTTTTTT. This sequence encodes CATSQPGAGELFF.

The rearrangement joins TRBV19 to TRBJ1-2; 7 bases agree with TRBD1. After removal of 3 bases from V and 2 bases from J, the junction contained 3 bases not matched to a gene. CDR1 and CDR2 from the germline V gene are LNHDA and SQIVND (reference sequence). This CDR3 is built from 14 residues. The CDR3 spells CASSMGQKNYGYTF. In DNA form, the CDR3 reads TGTGCCAGTAGTATGGGACAGAAGAACTATGGCTACACCTTC.

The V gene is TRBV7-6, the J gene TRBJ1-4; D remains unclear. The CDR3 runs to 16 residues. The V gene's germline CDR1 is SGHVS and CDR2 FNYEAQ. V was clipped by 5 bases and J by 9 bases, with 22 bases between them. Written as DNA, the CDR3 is TGTGCCAGCAGCGCAGGCGGTTCAGGCACCTATAAAAAACTGTTTTTT. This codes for CASSAGGSGTYKKLFF.

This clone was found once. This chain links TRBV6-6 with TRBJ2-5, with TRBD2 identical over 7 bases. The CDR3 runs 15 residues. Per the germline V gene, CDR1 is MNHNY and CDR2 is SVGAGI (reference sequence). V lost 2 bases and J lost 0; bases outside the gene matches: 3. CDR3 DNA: TGTGCCAGCAGTTACGAAGCGGGATACCAAGAGACCCAGTACTTC. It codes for CASSYEAGYQETQYF.

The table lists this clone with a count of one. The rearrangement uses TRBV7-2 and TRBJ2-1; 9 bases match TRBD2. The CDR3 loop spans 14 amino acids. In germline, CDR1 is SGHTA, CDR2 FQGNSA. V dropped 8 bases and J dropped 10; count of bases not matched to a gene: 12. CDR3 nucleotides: TGTGCCAGCGGGGGAGCGGGGGGTATCATCGAGCAGTTCTTC. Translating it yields CASGGAGGIIEQFF.

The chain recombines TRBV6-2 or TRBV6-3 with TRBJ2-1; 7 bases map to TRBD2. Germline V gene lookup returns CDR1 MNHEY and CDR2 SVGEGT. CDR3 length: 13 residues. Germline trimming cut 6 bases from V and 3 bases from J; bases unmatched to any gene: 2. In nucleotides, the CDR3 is TGTGCCAGCAGCACTAGCGACTACAATGAGCAGTTCTTC. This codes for CASSTSDYNEQFF.